Below are 13 T cell receptor beta chains sequenced from a single sample in a study of cytomegalovirus exposure and HLA in healthy donors. The repertoire was sequenced with immunoSEQ multiplex PCR; TCRdb's copy has only in-frame clones and lacks some. The sample lists around 98,000 clones; around 85% were seen once. Input material: PBMCs. Receptor source: a woman in her 30s in good health and CMV-seronegative.

CDR3 loop: CASGARLNTEAFF. In DNA form, the CDR3 reads TGTGCCAGCGGAGCCCGCCTGAACACTGAAGCTTTCTTT. The chain uses TRBV5-4 and TRBJ1-1, with no clear D. Trimming took off 7 bases at V and 0 bases at J, with 10 bases between the two ends. The CDR3 runs to 13 residues. Germline values: CDR1 SGHNT, CDR2 YYREEE (reference sequence).

The CDR3 sequence is CASKIWDSSYEQYF. The DNA for the CDR3 is TGTGCCAGCAAGATATGGGACAGCTCCTACGAGCAGTACTTC. The chain links TRBV2 to TRBJ2-7; 7 bases are shared with TRBD1. This CDR3 comprises 14 residues. V shed 7 bases and J 0 bases; nucleotides not matched to a gene: 6. The germline gives CDR1 SNHLY, CDR2 FYNNEI.

The chain combines TRBV5-1 with TRBJ2-3; D is perhaps TRBD2 (5 bases). With 2 bases removed from V and 0 bases from J, the gap between germline ends came to 10 bases. This CDR3 contains 15 residues. The germline CDR1 and CDR2 sequences are SGHRS and YFSETQ. CDR3 sequence: CASSFLADSTDTQYF. The CDR3 DNA is TGCGCCAGCAGCTTCCTAGCAGATAGCACAGATACGCAGTATTTT.

The chain carries TRBV4-2 and TRBJ2-7; the D gene is possibly TRBD2 (5 bases). Trimming cost V 4 bases and J 7 bases, with 29 bases left between them. CDR3 length equals 18 residues. Germline CDR1 LGHNA, CDR2 YNFKEQ. CDR3 DNA sequence: TGTGCCAGCAGCCTCCAGGAGAGGGCCAGCTCGGTGGGCGGAGAGCAGTACTTC. This sequence encodes CASSLQERASSVGGEQYF.

This clone was picked up one time. The J gene is TRBJ1-5, the V gene TRBV5-4; D is perhaps TRBD1 (6 bases). The CDR3 runs 14 residues. CDR1 is SGHNT and CDR2 is YYREEE in the germline V gene (reference sequence). The ends were cut back, 0 bases at V and 5 bases at J, with 9 bases in the middle. The CDR3 sequence is CASSLGGGDQPQHF. The CDR3 bases are TGTGCCAGCAGCTTGGGAGGGGGGGATCAGCCCCAGCATTTT.

The chain is built from TRBV2 and TRBJ2-7, with 10 bases matching TRBD1. The V and J ends lost 4 bases and 5 bases, in that order; junction bases with no gene match: 2. This CDR3 region has 13 residues. Germline V gene lookup returns CDR1 SNHLY and CDR2 FYNNEI. CDR3 sequence (DNA): TGTGCCAGCAGTGTGACAGGGGGCAACGAGCAGTACTTC. Residues: CASSVTGGNEQYF. The full variable domain, in which reference TRBV2 and TRBJ2-7 provide the parts outside the CDR3, is EPEVTQTPSHQVTQMGQEVILRCVPISNHLYFYWYRQILGQKVEFLVSFYNNEISEKSEIFDDQFSVERPDGSNFTLKIRSTKLEDSAMYFCASSVTGGNEQYFGPGTRLTVT.

V usage is TRBV6-6 and J usage is TRBJ1-1; no clear D. V lost 6 bases and J 8 bases, leaving 13 bases between the germline ends. CDR1 is MNHNY, CDR2 SVGAGI, per germline (reference sequence). The CDR3 is 12 residues long. For the CDR3, the DNA is TGTGCCAGCAGCCCCCAGGATGTGGAAGCTTTCTTT. This gives the protein CASSPQDVEAFF.

V usage is TRBV20-1 and J usage is TRBJ2-7; 7 bases match TRBD1. V gave up 6 bases and J gave up 4 bases; unmatched junction bases: 3. The CDR3 has 11 residues. CDR1 and CDR2 (germline): DFQATT, SNEGSKA (reference sequence). The CDR3 coding sequence is TGCAGTGCCCCGGGACAGTACGAGCAGTACTTC. This codes for CSAPGQYEQYF.

This chain links TRBV15 with TRBJ1-3; D gene ambiguous. This CDR3 is built from 18 residues. CDR1 and CDR2 (germline): LNHNV, YYDKDF (reference sequence). The V end lost 1 base, the J end lost 4 bases, and 20 bases lay between the germline ends. CDR3 in DNA: TGTGCCACCAGCAGAGTATCTCTGGCGGGCGGTAAAGGAAACACCATATATTTT. Encoded protein: CATSRVSLAGGKGNTIYF.

The chain has TRBV27 and TRBJ1-1; 7 bases align to TRBD1. Germline loops: CDR1 MNHEY, CDR2 SMNVEV (reference sequence). The CDR3 length is 17 residues. Germline trimming cut 0 bases from V and 3 bases from J; bases unmatched to any gene: 10. The CDR3 DNA is TGTGCCAGCAGTTTATCTCCGGACAGGCTAACTTACACTGAAGCTTTCTTT. It yields the protein CASSLSPDRLTYTEAFF.

The chain joins TRBV4-2 to TRBJ2-7; a possible D gene is TRBD1 (6 bases). The CDR3 runs 15 residues. Germline V lookup: CDR1 LGHNA, CDR2 YNFKEQ. Trimming took off 2 bases at V and 5 bases at J, with 16 bases between the two ends. The DNA of the CDR3 is TGTGCCAGCAGCCAACCTACTACAGGGATCCACGAGCAGTACTTC. It yields the protein CASSQPTTGIHEQYF.

The genes are TRBV5-1 and TRBJ1-3; D not certain. The CDR3 has 17 residues. CDR1 is SGHRS and CDR2 is YFSETQ in the germline V gene. V was shortened by 0 bases and J by 0 bases, with 13 bases between the two germline ends. CDR3 coding DNA: TGCGCCAGCAGCTTGGATGGAGCGCCTTTCTCTGGAAACACCATATATTTT. Amino acid sequence: CASSLDGAPFSGNTIYF.

The chain joins TRBV7-8 to TRBJ2-1; the D gene is possibly TRBD2 (6 bases). The CDR3 has 15 amino acids. Trimming took 2 bases from V and 4 from J, leaving 12 bases between them. The V gene's germline CDR1 is SGHVS and CDR2 FQNEAQ. CDR3 in amino acids: CASSLRRGLYNEQFF. The CDR3 DNA follows: TGTGCCAGCAGCTTAAGGAGGGGCCTATACAATGAGCAGTTCTTC.